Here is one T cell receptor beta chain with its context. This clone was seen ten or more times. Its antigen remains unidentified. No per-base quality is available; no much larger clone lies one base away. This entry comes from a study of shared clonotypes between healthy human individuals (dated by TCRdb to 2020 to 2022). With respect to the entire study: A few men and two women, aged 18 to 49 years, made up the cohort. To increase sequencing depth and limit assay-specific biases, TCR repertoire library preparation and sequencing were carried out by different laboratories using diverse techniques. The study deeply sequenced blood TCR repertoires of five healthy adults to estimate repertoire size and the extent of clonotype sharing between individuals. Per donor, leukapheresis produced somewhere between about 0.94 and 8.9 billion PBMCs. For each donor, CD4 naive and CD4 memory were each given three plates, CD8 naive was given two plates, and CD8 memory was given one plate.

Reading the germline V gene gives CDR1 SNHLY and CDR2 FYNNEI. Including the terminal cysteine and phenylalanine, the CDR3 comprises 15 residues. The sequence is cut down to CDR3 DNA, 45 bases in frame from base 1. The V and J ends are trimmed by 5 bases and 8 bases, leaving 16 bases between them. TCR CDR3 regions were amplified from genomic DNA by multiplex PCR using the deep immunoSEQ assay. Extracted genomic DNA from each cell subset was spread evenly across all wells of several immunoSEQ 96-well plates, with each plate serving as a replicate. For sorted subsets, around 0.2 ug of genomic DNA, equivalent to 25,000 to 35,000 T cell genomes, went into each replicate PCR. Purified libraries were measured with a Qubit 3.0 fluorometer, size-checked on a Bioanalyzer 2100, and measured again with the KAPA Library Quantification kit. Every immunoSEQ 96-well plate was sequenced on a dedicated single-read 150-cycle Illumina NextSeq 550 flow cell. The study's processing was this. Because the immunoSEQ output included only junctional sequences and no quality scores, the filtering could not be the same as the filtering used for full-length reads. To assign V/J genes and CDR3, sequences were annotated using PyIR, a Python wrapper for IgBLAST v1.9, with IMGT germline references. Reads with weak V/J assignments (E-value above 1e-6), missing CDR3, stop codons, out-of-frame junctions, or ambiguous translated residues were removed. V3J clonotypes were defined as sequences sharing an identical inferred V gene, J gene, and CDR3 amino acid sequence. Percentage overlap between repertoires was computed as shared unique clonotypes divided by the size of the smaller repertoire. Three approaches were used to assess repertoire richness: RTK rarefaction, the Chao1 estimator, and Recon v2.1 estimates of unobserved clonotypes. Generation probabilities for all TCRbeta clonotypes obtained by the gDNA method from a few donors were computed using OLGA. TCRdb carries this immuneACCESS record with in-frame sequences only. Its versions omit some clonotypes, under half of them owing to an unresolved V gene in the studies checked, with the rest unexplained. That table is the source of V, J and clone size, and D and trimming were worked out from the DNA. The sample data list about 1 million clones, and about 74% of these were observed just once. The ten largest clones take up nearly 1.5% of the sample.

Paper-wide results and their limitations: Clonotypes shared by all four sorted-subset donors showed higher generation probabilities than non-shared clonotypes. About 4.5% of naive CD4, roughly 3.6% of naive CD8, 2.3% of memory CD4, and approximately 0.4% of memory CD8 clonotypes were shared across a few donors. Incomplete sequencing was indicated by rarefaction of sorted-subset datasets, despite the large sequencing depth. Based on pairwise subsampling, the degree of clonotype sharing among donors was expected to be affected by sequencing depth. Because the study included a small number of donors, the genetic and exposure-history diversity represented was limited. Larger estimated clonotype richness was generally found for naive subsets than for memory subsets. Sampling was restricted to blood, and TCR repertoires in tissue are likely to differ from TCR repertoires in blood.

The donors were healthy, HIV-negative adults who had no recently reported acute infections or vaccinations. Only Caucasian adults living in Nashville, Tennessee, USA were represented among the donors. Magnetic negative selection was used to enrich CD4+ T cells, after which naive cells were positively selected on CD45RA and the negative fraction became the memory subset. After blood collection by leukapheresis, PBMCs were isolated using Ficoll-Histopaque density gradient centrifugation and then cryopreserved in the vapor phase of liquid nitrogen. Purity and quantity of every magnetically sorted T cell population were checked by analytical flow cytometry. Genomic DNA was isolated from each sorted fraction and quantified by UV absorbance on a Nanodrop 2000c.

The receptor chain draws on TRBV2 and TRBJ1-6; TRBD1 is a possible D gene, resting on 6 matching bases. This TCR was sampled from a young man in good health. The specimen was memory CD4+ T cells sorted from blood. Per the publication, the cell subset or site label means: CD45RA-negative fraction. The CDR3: CASSPRTEPYSPLHF. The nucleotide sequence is TGTGCCAGCAGTCCTCGGACAGAACCGTATTCACCCCTCCACTTT.